Each of the 4 T cell receptor beta chains below was sequenced from the same sample in a study of blood T cell repertoires in COVID-19 (TCRdb year 2020). Receptor amplification or capture employed the immunoSEQ multiplex PCR assay. What TCRdb holds here is the immuneACCESS table cut down to in-frame rearrangements. Part of the clones is not present; checked against another copy, under half of the missing clones reflect an unresolved V gene, and the others are unexplained. The sample table lists fewer than 500,000 clones, approximately 90% of them with a count of one. 1.4% to 1.5% of the sample is held by the ten biggest clonotypes. Material for sequencing was peripheral blood. The origin of the receptors is a woman aged 25 to 45 with active or convalescent COVID-19.

The chain carries TRBV5-1 and TRBJ1-5; a possible D gene is TRBD1 (6 bases). V was shortened by 4 bases and J by 3 bases, with 14 bases between the two germline ends. The CDR3 totals 15 residues. Germline V gene sequence: CDR1 SGHRS, CDR2 YFSETQ. For the CDR3, the DNA is TGCGCCAGCAGCCTCGGGGGGCAGCCCAATCAGCCCCAGCATTTT. It yields the protein CASSLGGQPNQPQHF.

The V call is TRBV6-5, the J call TRBJ1-5; 9 bases line up with TRBD1. The CDR3 has 14 residues. The germline V gene encodes CDR1 MNHEY and CDR2 SVGAGI. V dropped 9 bases and J dropped 5; count of bases not matched to a gene: 8. The CDR3 is CASSEGQGYQPQHF. The CDR3 DNA is TGTGCCAGTTCCGAGGGACAGGGATATCAGCCCCAGCATTTT.

V usage is TRBV3-1 (or the pseudogene TRBV3-2) and J usage is TRBJ2-5; 8 bases are shared with TRBD2. Per the germline V gene, CDR1 is LGHDT and CDR2 is YNNKEL (reference sequence). The length of the CDR3 is 15 residues. Losses at the gene ends were 4 bases for V and 5 bases for J; bases not matched to a gene: 9. The CDR3: CASSPVAGPTETQYF. In nucleotides, the CDR3 is TGTGCCAGCAGCCCGGTAGCGGGACCGACGGAGACCCAGTACTTC.

CDR3 protein: CASSLGGSSNEQFF. CDR3 in DNA: TGTGCCAGCAGCTTAGGCGGGAGCTCCAATGAGCAGTTCTTC. The rearrangement joins TRBV11-2 to TRBJ2-1; 7 bases map to TRBD2. The V segment lost 1 base and the J segment 6 bases; nucleotides outside the gene matches: 3. The CDR3 is 14 residues long. CDR1 SGHAT and CDR2 FQNNGV come from the germline V gene.